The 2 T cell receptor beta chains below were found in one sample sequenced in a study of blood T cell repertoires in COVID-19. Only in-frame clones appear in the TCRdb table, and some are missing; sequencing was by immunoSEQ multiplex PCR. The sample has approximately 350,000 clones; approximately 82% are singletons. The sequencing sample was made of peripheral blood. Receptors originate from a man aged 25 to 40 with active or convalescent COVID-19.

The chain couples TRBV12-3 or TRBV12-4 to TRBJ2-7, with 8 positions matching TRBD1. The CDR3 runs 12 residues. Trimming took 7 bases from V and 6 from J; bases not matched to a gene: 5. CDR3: CASTLTGGEQYF. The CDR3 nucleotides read TGTGCCAGCACTCTTACAGGGGGCGAGCAGTACTTC.

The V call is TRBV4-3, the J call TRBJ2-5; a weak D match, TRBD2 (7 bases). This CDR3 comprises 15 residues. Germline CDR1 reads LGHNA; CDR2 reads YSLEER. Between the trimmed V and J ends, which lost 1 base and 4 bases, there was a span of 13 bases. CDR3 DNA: TGCGCCAGCAGCCAAGGGATGGGGGGGGCAGAGACCCAGTACTTC. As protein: CASSQGMGGAETQYF.